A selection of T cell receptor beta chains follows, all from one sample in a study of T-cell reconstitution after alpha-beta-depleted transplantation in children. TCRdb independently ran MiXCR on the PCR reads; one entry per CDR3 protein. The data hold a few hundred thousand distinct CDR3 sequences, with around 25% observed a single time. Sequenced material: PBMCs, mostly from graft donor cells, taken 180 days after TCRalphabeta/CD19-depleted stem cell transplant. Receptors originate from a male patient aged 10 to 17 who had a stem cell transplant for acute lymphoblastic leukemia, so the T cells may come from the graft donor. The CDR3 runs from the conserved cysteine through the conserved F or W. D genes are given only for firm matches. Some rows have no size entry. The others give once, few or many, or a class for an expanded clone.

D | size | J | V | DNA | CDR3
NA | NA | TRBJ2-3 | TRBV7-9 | TGTGCCAGCAGCTTGAATGCAGATACGCAGTATTTT | CASSLNADTQYF
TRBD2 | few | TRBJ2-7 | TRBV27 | TGTGCCAGCAGTTACGGACTAGCCTACGAGCAGTACTTC | CASSYGLAYEQYF
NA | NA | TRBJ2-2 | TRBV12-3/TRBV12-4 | TGTGCCAGCACTAGGGTATTAACCGGGGAGCTGTTTTTT | CASTRVLTGELFF
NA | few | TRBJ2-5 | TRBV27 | TGTGCCAGCAGGGCCTCCGGGGCACAGACCCAGTACTTC | CASRASGAQTQYF
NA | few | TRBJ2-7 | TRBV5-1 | TGCGCCAGCAGTCAGGTGAACTCCTACGAGCAGTACTTC | CASSQVNSYEQYF
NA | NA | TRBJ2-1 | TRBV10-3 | TGTGCCATCAGTGAGTTGGAAGGGGCCTACAATGAGCAGTTCTTC | CAISELEGAYNEQFF
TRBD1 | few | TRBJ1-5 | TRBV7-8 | TGTGCCAGCAGTAGGGACAGGGCTCAACATCAGCCCCAGCATTTT | CASSRDRAQHQPQHF
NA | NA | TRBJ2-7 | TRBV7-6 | TGTGCCAGCAGCCCCAACACGCCCGGATACGAGCAGTACTTC | CASSPNTPGYEQYF
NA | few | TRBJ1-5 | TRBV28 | TGTGCCAGCACCCGTCCCAGGGTCGATCAGCCCCAGCATTTT | CASTRPRVDQPQHF
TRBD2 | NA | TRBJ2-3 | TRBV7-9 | TGTGCCAGCAGTTCGCGAACCGGGACTAGCGCCACAGATACGCAGTATTTT | CASSSRTGTSATDTQYF
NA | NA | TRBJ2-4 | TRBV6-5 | TGTGCCAGCAGTTATGAGCGGACAGTGAACATTCAGTACTTC | CASSYERTVNIQYF
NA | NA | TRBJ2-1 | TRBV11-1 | TGTGCCAGCAGCTCCCCCTTATTGGGTGGGACGAGCTCCTACAATGAGCAGTTCTTC | CASSSPLLGGTSSYNEQFF
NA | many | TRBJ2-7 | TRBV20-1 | TGCAGTGCGATGGACTTGATGGAGCAGTACTTC | CSAMDLMEQYF
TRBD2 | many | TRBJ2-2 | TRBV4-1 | TGCGCCAGCAGCCCGGGACTAGTTGGGGCACCCGGGGAGCTGTTTTTT | CASSPGLVGAPGELFF
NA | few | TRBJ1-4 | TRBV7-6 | TGTGCCAGCAGCTCTATTGACAGGCGGGGCGAAAAACTGTTTTTT | CASSSIDRRGEKLFF
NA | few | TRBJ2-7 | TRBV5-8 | TGTGCCAGCAGCTTGGCACACAGGACAGGGACTACCTACGAGCAGTACTTC | CASSLAHRTGTTYEQYF
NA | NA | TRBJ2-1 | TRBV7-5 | NA | CISVSEAPAGGPREQFF
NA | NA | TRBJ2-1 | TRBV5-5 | TGTGCCAGCAGCTTGGCCTACGGGAAAAATGAGCAGTTCTTC | CASSLAYGKNEQFF
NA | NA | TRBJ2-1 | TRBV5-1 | TGCGCCAGCAGCTTGATAGATCTACACTCCTACAATGAGCAGTTCTTC | CASSLIDLHSYNEQFF
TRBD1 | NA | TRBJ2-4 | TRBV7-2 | TGTGCCAGCAGCTTAAGCGGCAGGGGGCGGGTACATCCCAAAAACATTCAGTACTTC | CASSLSGRGRVHPKNIQYF
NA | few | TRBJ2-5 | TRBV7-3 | TGTGCCAGCAGCTTACCGGGGTGGGAATTCCAAGAGACCCAGTACTTC | CASSLPGWEFQETQYF
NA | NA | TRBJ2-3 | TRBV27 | TGTGCCAGCAGTTTGGCGGCGGCCTCAGCGCAGTATTTT | CASSLAAASAQYF
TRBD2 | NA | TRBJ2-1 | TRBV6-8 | TGTGCCAGCAGCAATCCTAGCGGGAGCTATAACAATGAGCAGTTCTTC | CASSNPSGSYNNEQFF
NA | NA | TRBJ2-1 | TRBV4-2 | TGTGCCAGCAGCCAAGGACTAGGGTCCTACAATGAGCAGTTCTTC | CASSQGLGSYNEQFF
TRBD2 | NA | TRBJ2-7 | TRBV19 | TGTGCCAGTGGTCTAGCGGGAGATGACGAGCAGTACTTC | CASGLAGDDEQYF
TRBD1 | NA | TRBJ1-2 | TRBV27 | TGTGCCAGCAGTTTCTCTAGGGACAGGGTCAGGTATGGCTACACCTTC | CASSFSRDRVRYGYTF
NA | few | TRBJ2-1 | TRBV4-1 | TGCGCCAGCAGCCAAGGTCCCCTTTACAATGAGCAGTTCTTC | CASSQGPLYNEQFF
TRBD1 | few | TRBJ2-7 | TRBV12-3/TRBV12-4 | TGTGCCAGCAGAGGGGACAGGGGGCTGTACGAGCAGTACTTC | CASRGDRGLYEQYF
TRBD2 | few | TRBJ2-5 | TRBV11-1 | TGTGCCAGCAGACCTGGTAGGGGTAGCGGGAGGTATTGGAACCAAGAGACCCAGTACTTC | CASRPGRGSGRYWNQETQYF
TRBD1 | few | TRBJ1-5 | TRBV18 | TGTGCCAGCTCCCGGACAGGTCGAGGTCAGCCCCAGCATTTT | CASSRTGRGQPQHF
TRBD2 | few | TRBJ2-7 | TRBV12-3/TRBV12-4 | TGTGCCAGCAGTTTCACTAGCGGGATATCCTACGAGCAGTACTTC | CASSFTSGISYEQYF
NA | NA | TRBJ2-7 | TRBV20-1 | TGCAGTGCTAGAGTTTTCAACTACGAGCAGTACTTC | CSARVFNYEQYF
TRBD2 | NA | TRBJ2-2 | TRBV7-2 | TGTGCCAGCAGCTTCCCTAGTTTCCCGACTAGCGGGAGCTCCGCGAACATCGGGGAGCTGTTTTTT | CASSFPSFPTSGSSANIGELFF
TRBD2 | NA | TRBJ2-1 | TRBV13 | TGTGCCAGCAGCTTACTGGCCGGTCTAGCGGGAGGGTACAATGAGCAGTTCTTC | CASSLLAGLAGGYNEQFF
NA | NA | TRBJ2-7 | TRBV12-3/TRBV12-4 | TGTGCCAGCAGTTTGGGCCCAGGAACTGTTGCCTACGAGCAGTACTTC | CASSLGPGTVAYEQYF
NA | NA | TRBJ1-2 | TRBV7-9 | TGTGCCAGCAGCGCCCGCGGCCCCGCTAACTATGGCTACACCTTC | CASSARGPANYGYTF
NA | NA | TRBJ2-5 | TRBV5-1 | TGCGCCAGCAGCGGGGGGCCAGAGACCCAGTACTTC | CASSGGPETQYF
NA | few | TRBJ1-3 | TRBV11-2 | TGTGCCAGCAGCTTAGATCGCACTGGAAACACCATATATTTT | CASSLDRTGNTIYF
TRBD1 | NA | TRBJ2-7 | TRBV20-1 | TGCAGTGCTCCAGGACAGGGGAATTACGAGCAGTACTTC | CSAPGQGNYEQYF
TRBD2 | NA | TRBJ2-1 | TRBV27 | TGTGCCAGCAGTTTACGATCTTGGGGGGGTGAGCAGTTCTTC | CASSLRSWGGEQFF
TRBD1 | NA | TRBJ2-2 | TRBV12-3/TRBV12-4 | TGTGCCAGCAGTCAACAGGGGTTCACCGGGGAGCTGTTTTTT | CASSQQGFTGELFF
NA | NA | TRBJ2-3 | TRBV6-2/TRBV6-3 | TGTGCCAGCAGTTACTGGCCGGGAGCCCCTTTAACCTCGACTAGCACAGATACGCAGTATTTT | CASSYWPGAPLTSTSTDTQYF
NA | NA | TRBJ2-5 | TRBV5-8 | TGTGCCAGCAGCTACGGGAACCAAGAGACCCAGTACTTC | CASSYGNQETQYF
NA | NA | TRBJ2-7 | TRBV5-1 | TGCGCCAGCAGCCCAAGGCCATTCGGCCCGGACCCCTACGAGCAGTACTTC | CASSPRPFGPDPYEQYF
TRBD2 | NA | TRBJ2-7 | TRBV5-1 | TGCGCCAGCAGCTTGGCGGCGAACCTAGGACTAGCGGGAGCCTCCTACGAGCAGTACTTC | CASSLAANLGLAGASYEQYF
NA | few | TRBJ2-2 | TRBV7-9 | TGTGCCAGCAGACGCGAGGGGAACAGCGGGGAGCTGTTTTTT | CASRREGNSGELFF
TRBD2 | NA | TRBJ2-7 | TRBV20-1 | TGCAGTGCTAGTTTAAGCGGGAGGGGACCCTACGAGCAGTACTTC | CSASLSGRGPYEQYF
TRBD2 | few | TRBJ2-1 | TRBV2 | TGTGCCAGCAACAAGGGACTAGCGAGGGGCAATGAGCAGTTCTTC | CASNKGLARGNEQFF
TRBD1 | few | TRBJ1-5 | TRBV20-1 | TGCAGTGCTAGTCCGGGACAGGGTTTCTATCAGCCCCAGCATTTT | CSASPGQGFYQPQHF
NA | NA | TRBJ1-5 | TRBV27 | TGTGCCAGCAGCCCAGTGATAGGGAAAGGCAATCAGCCCCAGCATTTT | CASSPVIGKGNQPQHF
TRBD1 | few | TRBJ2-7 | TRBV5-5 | TGTGCCAGCAGCACCGGGACAGGCGGCGAGCAGTACTTC | CASSTGTGGEQYF
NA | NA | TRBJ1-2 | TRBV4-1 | TGCGCCAGCAGCCCGACCCCCGGGCAGAACTATGGCTACACCTTC | CASSPTPGQNYGYTF
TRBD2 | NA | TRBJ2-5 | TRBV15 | TGTGCCACCAGCAGAGGGACTAGCGGGAGCAGAGGACAGACCCAGTACTTC | CATSRGTSGSRGQTQYF
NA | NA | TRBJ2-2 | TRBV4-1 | TGCGCCAGCAGCCAGACCGACGGGGAGCTGTTTTTT | CASSQTDGELFF
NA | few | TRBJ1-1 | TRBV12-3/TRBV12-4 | TGTGCCAGCACCTGGGGGGCGCCGAACACTGAAGCTTTCTTT | CASTWGAPNTEAFF
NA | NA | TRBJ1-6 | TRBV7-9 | TGTGCCAGCAGCTTGACAGGTGGATTCAATTCACCCCTCCACTTT | CASSLTGGFNSPLHF
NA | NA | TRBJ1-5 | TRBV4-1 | TGCGCCAGCAGCTTCGGTCCGTCGGCGCAAGTTAGCAATCAGCCCCAGCATTTT | CASSFGPSAQVSNQPQHF
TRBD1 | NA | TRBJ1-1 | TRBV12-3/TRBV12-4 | TGTGCCAGCAGTTTTTCGAACAGGGGGCAATCTCTTGAAGCTTTCTTT | CASSFSNRGQSLEAFF
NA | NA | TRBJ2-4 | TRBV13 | TGTGCCAGCAGCTTAATCCCTCTGCCCCAAGCCAAAAACATTCAGTACTTC | CASSLIPLPQAKNIQYF